This is a list of T cell receptor beta chains from one sample in a study of radiation and T cells in renal cell carcinoma. Measured with immunoSEQ multiplex PCR; TCRdb has only the in-frame clones, and not every one. The table includes roughly 53,000 clones, roughly 83% detected once. Sequenced material: blood, taken from a patient whose treatment included radiotherapy and nephrectomy. Every receptor here comes from a woman in her 70s with renal cell carcinoma. The CDR3 runs from the conserved cysteine through the conserved F or W. A D gene is named only where the DNA matches it firmly. Size is stated for part of the rows, as once, few or many counts, or as a class when the clone is expanded.

J: TRBJ1-1; size: many; D: TRBD1; V: TRBV29-1; CDR3: CSVELRQGADTEAFF; DNA: TGCAGCGTTGAACTACGACAGGGGGCGGACACTGAAGCTTTCTTT
J: TRBJ2-7; size: -; D: -; V: TRBV6-1; CDR3: CASRGTSGDEQYF; DNA: TGTGCCAGCAGGGGGACATCGGGGGACGAGCAGTACTTC
J: TRBJ1-1; size: -; D: -; V: TRBV10-3; CDR3: CAHGRGDLNTEAFF; DNA: TGTGCCCACGGGAGGGGCGATCTGAACACTGAAGCTTTCTTT
J: TRBJ1-5; size: -; D: -; V: TRBV2; CDR3: CASNGALARSNQPQHF; DNA: TGTGCCAGCAATGGAGCGTTGGCGAGAAGCAATCAGCCCCAGCATTTT
J: TRBJ1-4; size: -; D: -; V: TRBV7-9; CDR3: CASSLIGVKEKLFF; DNA: TGTGCCAGCAGCTTAATCGGGGTTAAGGAAAAACTGTTTTTT
J: TRBJ1-2; size: -; D: -; V: TRBV5-8; CDR3: CASSLDWGADGYTF; DNA: TGTGCCAGCAGCTTGGATTGGGGGGCGGATGGCTACACCTTC
J: TRBJ1-3; size: -; D: -; V: TRBV7-9; CDR3: CASSYGSWGGNTIYF; DNA: TGTGCCAGCAGCTACGGGTCGTGGGGAGGAAACACCATATATTTT
J: TRBJ2-1; size: -; D: TRBD2; V: TRBV5-1; CDR3: CASSLATSGGNNEQFF; DNA: TGCGCCAGCAGCTTGGCTACTAGCGGGGGGAACAATGAGCAGTTCTTC
J: TRBJ2-7; size: -; D: -; V: TRBV27; CDR3: CASSRRQSSYEQYF; DNA: TGTGCCAGCAGCCGCCGACAGAGCTCCTACGAGCAGTACTTC
J: TRBJ2-5; size: -; D: -; V: TRBV11-2; CDR3: CASSLGLVKTQYF; DNA: TGTGCCAGCAGCTTAGGACTAGTCAAGACCCAGTACTTC
J: TRBJ1-3; size: once; D: -; V: TRBV5-1; CDR3: CASSSGLIRGGNTIYF; DNA: TGCGCCAGCAGCTCAGGGTTAATCCGAGGAGGAAACACCATATATTTT
J: TRBJ1-1; size: -; D: -; V: TRBV25-1; CDR3: CASSLFSDFVSEAFF; DNA: TGTGCCAGCAGTCTCTTCTCGGACTTCGTCAGTGAAGCTTTCTTT
J: TRBJ2-2; size: -; D: TRBD1; V: TRBV6-6; CDR3: CASSAGTGGTGELFF; DNA: TGTGCCAGCAGCGCCGGGACAGGGGGCACCGGGGAGCTGTTTTTT
J: TRBJ1-2; size: -; D: TRBD1; V: TRBV6-6; CDR3: CASSPGTVFYGYTF; DNA: TGTGCCAGCAGCCCTGGGACAGTCTTCTATGGCTACACCTTC
J: TRBJ2-1; size: -; D: TRBD2; V: TRBV4-1; CDR3: CASSRRASGRSTYNEQFF; DNA: TGCGCCAGCAGCCGAAGAGCTAGCGGGAGGTCGACCTACAATGAGCAGTTCTTC
J: TRBJ1-2; size: -; D: -; V: TRBV5-4; CDR3: CASSLWAGDGYTF; DNA: TGTGCCAGCAGCTTGTGGGCAGGGGATGGCTACACCTTC
J: TRBJ1-1; size: -; D: -; V: TRBV23-1; CDR3: CASSPYMGGAFF; DNA: TGCGCCAGCAGCCCCTACATGGGTGGAGCTTTCTTT
J: TRBJ1-2; size: -; D: TRBD1; V: TRBV27; CDR3: CASSLGQGGGYTF; DNA: TGTGCCAGCAGTTTGGGACAGGGGGGAGGCTACACCTTC
J: TRBJ2-2; size: -; D: -; V: TRBV5-4; CDR3: CASSLGVVGTENTGELFF; DNA: TGTGCCAGCAGCTTGGGGGTCGTAGGAACCGAGAACACCGGGGAGCTGTTTTTT
J: TRBJ2-2; size: -; D: -; V: TRBV6-5; CDR3: CASSFSTGELFF; DNA: TGTGCCAGCAGTTTTTCCACCGGGGAGCTGTTTTTT
J: TRBJ2-7; size: -; D: -; V: TRBV7-6; CDR3: CASSLAARQEYEQYF; DNA: TGTGCCAGCAGCTTAGCGGCTAGACAGGAGTACGAGCAGTACTTC
J: TRBJ2-7; size: -; D: TRBD2; V: TRBV2; CDR3: CASKIAGVTYEQYF; DNA: TGTGCCAGCAAGATAGCGGGAGTAACCTACGAGCAGTACTTC
J: TRBJ2-5; size: once; D: TRBD1; V: TRBV7-9; CDR3: CASSIGQGEPQYF; DNA: TGTGCCAGCAGCATAGGACAGGGGGAGCCCCAGTACTTC
J: TRBJ1-1; size: -; D: -; V: TRBV5-4; CDR3: CASSLEARGEAFF; DNA: TGTGCCAGCAGCTTGGAAGCGAGGGGCGAAGCTTTCTTT
J: TRBJ2-1; size: once; D: TRBD2; V: TRBV11-3; CDR3: CASSWTSGEYNEQFF; DNA: TGTGCCAGCAGCTGGACTAGCGGGGAATACAATGAGCAGTTCTTC
J: TRBJ1-1; size: -; D: TRBD1; V: TRBV6-1; CDR3: CAGRAGGVGTEAFF; DNA: TGTGCCGGTCGGGCAGGGGGGGTTGGTACTGAAGCTTTCTTT
J: TRBJ2-7; size: -; D: -; V: TRBV29-1; CDR3: CSVGTLYEQYF; DNA: TGCAGCGTAGGGACACTCTACGAGCAGTACTTC
J: TRBJ2-3; size: -; D: TRBD2; V: TRBV6-6; CDR3: CASSPSSGGGTDTQYF; DNA: TGTGCCAGCAGTCCCTCTAGCGGGGGGGGCACAGATACGCAGTATTTT
J: TRBJ1-1; size: -; D: TRBD1; V: TRBV7-2; CDR3: CASSPTGGMAEAFF; DNA: TGTGCCAGCAGTCCAACAGGGGGCATGGCTGAAGCTTTCTTT
J: TRBJ2-7; size: -; D: -; V: TRBV2; CDR3: CASSEGGRGGYEQYF; DNA: TGTGCCAGCAGTGAAGGCGGCAGGGGAGGGTACGAGCAGTACTTC
J: TRBJ1-3; size: once; D: -; V: TRBV9; CDR3: CASSVGGPTSGNTIYF; DNA: TGTGCCAGCAGCGTAGGGGGCCCTACGAGCGGAAACACCATATATTTT
J: TRBJ2-1; size: -; D: -; V: TRBV4-1; CDR3: CASSQVVHVNEQFF; DNA: TGCGCCAGCAGCCAAGTCGTCCACGTGAATGAGCAGTTCTTC
J: TRBJ2-1; size: -; D: TRBD2; V: TRBV9; CDR3: CASSGSSGLHGEQFF; DNA: TGTGCCAGCAGCGGGTCTAGCGGCCTCCACGGTGAGCAGTTCTTC
J: TRBJ2-7; size: -; D: -; V: TRBV28; CDR3: CASGGLLYEQYF; DNA: TGTGCCAGCGGTGGACTGCTCTACGAGCAGTACTTC
J: TRBJ2-7; size: few; D: -; V: TRBV19; CDR3: CASSISRGSYEQYF; DNA: TGTGCCAGTAGTATATCAAGGGGCTCCTACGAGCAGTACTTC
J: TRBJ2-7; size: -; D: TRBD1; V: TRBV19; CDR3: CASSTGQGWEQYF; DNA: TGTGCCAGTAGTACCGGACAGGGGTGGGAGCAGTACTTC
J: TRBJ2-1; size: -; D: TRBD1; V: TRBV9; CDR3: CASSSTGTGGGEQFF; DNA: TGTGCCAGCAGCTCCACCGGGACAGGGGGTGGGGAGCAGTTCTTC
J: TRBJ2-7; size: -; D: -; V: TRBV5-1; CDR3: CASSLANRVSYEQYF; DNA: TGCGCCAGCAGCTTGGCCAACAGGGTCTCCTACGAGCAGTACTTC
J: TRBJ2-7; size: once; D: TRBD1; V: TRBV29-1; CDR3: CSVQGQGAYEQYF; DNA: TGCAGCGTGCAGGGACAGGGGGCATACGAGCAGTACTTC
J: TRBJ1-1; size: -; D: TRBD1; V: TRBV29-1; CDR3: CSVSRTGGGEAFF; DNA: TGCAGCGTCTCCCGGACAGGGGGCGGTGAAGCTTTCTTT
J: TRBJ2-3; size: few; D: -; V: TRBV5-1; CDR3: CASSPSVGYLTTDTQYF; DNA: TGCGCCAGCAGCCCCTCCGTCGGCTACCTAACCACAGATACGCAGTATTTT
J: TRBJ2-5; size: -; D: -; V: TRBV19; CDR3: CASSHPRSWETQYF; DNA: TGTGCCAGTAGTCACCCGAGGAGTTGGGAGACCCAGTACTTC
J: TRBJ1-2; size: -; D: TRBD1; V: TRBV30; CDR3: CAWSAGTGGNYGYTF; DNA: TGTGCCTGGAGTGCTGGGACAGGGGGAAACTATGGCTACACCTTC
J: TRBJ1-5; size: -; D: TRBD1; V: TRBV6-1; CDR3: CASSDFRTGGYQPQHF; DNA: TGTGCCAGCAGTGACTTTAGGACAGGGGGGTATCAGCCCCAGCATTTT
J: TRBJ2-7; size: -; D: -; V: TRBV7-2; CDR3: CASSLARSYEQYF; DNA: TGTGCCAGCAGCTTAGCCCGCTCCTACGAGCAGTACTTC
J: TRBJ1-1; size: few; D: -; V: TRBV7-2; CDR3: CASSLASGRAFF; DNA: TGTGCCAGCAGCTTAGCGTCAGGGAGAGCTTTCTTT
J: TRBJ1-2; size: -; D: -; V: TRBV2; CDR3: CASSRVPNYGYTF; DNA: TGTGCCAGCAGTCGGGTCCCAAACTATGGCTACACCTTC
J: TRBJ2-3; size: -; D: TRBD2; V: TRBV4-2; CDR3: CASSQDFGGLAGDFSTDTQYF; DNA: TGTGCCAGCAGCCAAGATTTCGGGGGACTAGCGGGAGACTTTAGCACAGATACGCAGTATTTT
J: TRBJ2-3; size: -; D: TRBD2; V: TRBV9; CDR3: CASSVGYSGGFSADTQYF; DNA: TGTGCCAGCAGCGTAGGGTATAGCGGGGGGTTTAGCGCAGATACGCAGTATTTT
J: TRBJ1-1; size: few; D: -; V: TRBV30; CDR3: CAWSGGSTHRAFF; DNA: TGTGCCTGGAGTGGGGGCAGTACCCATAGGGCTTTCTTT
J: TRBJ2-7; size: once; D: -; V: TRBV27; CDR3: CASSQQGPYEQYF; DNA: TGTGCCAGCAGTCAACAGGGCCCCTACGAGCAGTACTTC
J: TRBJ2-2; size: few; D: -; V: TRBV4-2; CDR3: CASSQDKVGPSHGGELFF; DNA: TGTGCCAGCAGCCAAGATAAAGTAGGACCGAGTCATGGTGGGGAGCTGTTTTTT
J: TRBJ2-1; size: -; D: TRBD2; V: TRBV5-1; CDR3: CASSPAGSLLAVYNEQFF; DNA: TGCGCCAGCAGCCCCGCTGGAAGCCTTCTAGCGGTCTACAATGAGCAGTTCTTC
J: TRBJ2-7; size: -; D: TRBD2; V: TRBV9; CDR3: CASSPGGELEQYF; DNA: TGTGCCAGCAGCCCGGGGGGGGAACTCGAGCAGTACTTC
J: TRBJ1-2; size: few; D: TRBD1; V: TRBV7-2; CDR3: CASSPVWGQGAGGYTF; DNA: TGTGCCAGCAGCCCGGTTTGGGGACAGGGGGCGGGTGGCTACACCTTC